Below are 3 T cell receptor beta chains sequenced from a single sample in a study of naive and memory T cell subsets. Findings and limits, study-wide: Possibly reflecting memory cells re-expressing CD45RA, a few larger clonotypes occurred in naive repertoires, especially CD8.

An equimolar mix of two oligonucleotides served as the beta constant-region primer for TRBC1 and TRBC2. Nested alpha and beta constant-region primers with the SP2 primer drove four PCR rounds on ligated cDNA. TCRdb used MiXCR to reprocess the UMI-ligation and nested PCR reads, holding one entry per CDR3 protein. This table holds 130,000 to 150,000 distinct CDR3 sequences, roughly 20% found once. These TCRs are of unknown antigen specificity. The sequenced sample consisted of naive CD4+ T cells from blood. These receptors came from a human donor in good health.

The sample holds one count of this clonotype. The CDR3 reads CASSTSDSSGEKLFF. Written as DNA, the CDR3 is TGCGCCAGCAGCACGTCAGACAGTTCGGGGGAAAAACTGTTTTTT. The genes are TRBV5-1 and TRBJ1-4; TRBD1 might be the D (5 bases). Germline CDR1 is SGHRS and CDR2 is YFSETQ. Trimming shortened V by 4 bases and J by 8 bases, and 18 bases separated the two germline ends. The CDR3 extends over 15 amino acids. The complete variable domain, with remaining parts taken from reference TRBV5-1 and TRBJ1-4, reads KAGVTQTPRYLIKTRGQQVTLSCSPISGHRSVSWYQQTPGQGLQFLFEYFSETQRNKGNFPGRFSGRQFSNSRSEMNVSTLELGDSALYLCASSTSDSSGEKLFFGSGTQLSVL.

The chain carries TRBV28 and TRBJ2-1; D unresolved. The germline V and J ends were trimmed by 3 bases and 3 bases, with 6 bases remaining between them. CDR1 and CDR2 from the germline V gene are MDHEN and SYDVKM. The CDR3 extends over 13 amino acids. Here the CDR3 reads CASSFFFYNEQFF. The DNA for the CDR3 is TGTGCCAGCAGTTTCTTCTTCTACAATGAGCAGTTCTTC.

A remark on this clonotype: With a much larger clone just one base away, this may be a read error. The chain's CDR3 is CASGSSYEQYF. The CDR3 DNA reads as TGTGCCAGCGGTAGCTCCTACGAGCAGTACTTC. V and J are TRBV27 and TRBJ2-7; D ambiguous. Trimming left V 8 bases short and J 0 bases short, with 5 bases between. The CDR3 consists of 11 residues. CDR1 is MNHEY, CDR2 SMNVEV, per germline (reference sequence).